This T cell receptor (beta chain) was identified in a study of T cell responses to AZD1222 COVID-19 vaccine. Profiled with immunoSEQ multiplex PCR; TCRdb holds only in-frame clones, not every one. The sample records about 60,000 clones, approximately 84% being singletons. Per the germline V gene, CDR1 is SGDLS and CDR2 is YYNGEE. The CDR3 runs 14 residues. V gave up 3 bases and J gave up 8 bases, with 15 bases separating them. The source material was peripheral blood, sampled on day 0 of AZD1222 vaccination. This chain connects TRBV9 to TRBJ2-1; D not resolved. This receptor was identified in an adult in good health. CDR3 loop: CASSGPVQRDEQFF. The CDR3 bases are TGTGCCAGCAGCGGCCCAGTACAAAGGGATGAGCAGTTCTTC.